This passage covers 18 T cell receptor beta chains from one sample sequenced in a study of cytomegalovirus exposure and HLA in healthy donors. Use of 60 Vbeta and 13 Jbeta primers characterized the PCR. Profiling relied on immunoSEQ multiplex PCR, and the TCRdb table lists in-frame clones only, not all of them. The table shows 100,000 or so clones, with around 74% occurring only once. Sequenced material: PBMCs. Source of these receptors: a woman aged 35 to 49 in good health and CMV-seropositive.

The CDR3 protein is CSVETGMNTEAFF. The DNA for the CDR3 is TGCAGCGTTGAAACAGGAATGAACACTGAAGCTTTCTTT. This chain uses TRBV29-1 with TRBJ1-1, with TRBD1 as a possible D gene (5 bases). V gave up 2 bases and J gave up 0 bases, with 7 bases separating them. The CDR3 is made up of 13 amino acids. Germline V gives CDR1 SQVTM, CDR2 ANQGSEA.

This chain links TRBV7-3 with TRBJ2-1, with D tentatively TRBD1 (5 bases). V was pared by 4 bases and J by 4 bases, with 8 bases between. CDR3 length: 13 amino acids. Germline V gene sequence: CDR1 SGHTA, CDR2 FQGTGA. The CDR3 DNA follows: TGTGCCAGCAGCTCGACAGCTTACAATGAGCAGTTCTTC. Its protein product is CASSSTAYNEQFF.

The chain carries TRBV5-1 and TRBJ2-2, with D possibly being TRBD1 (5 bases). V lost 3 bases, J lost 2 bases, and 11 bases lay in between. CDR1 is SGHRS and CDR2 is YFSETQ in the germline V gene. CDR3 length equals 15 residues. CDR3 region: CASSWPQGNTGELFF. The CDR3 region has the DNA TGCGCCAGCAGCTGGCCTCAGGGTAACACCGGGGAGCTGTTTTTT.

This clone occurred a few times. This chain connects TRBV27 to TRBJ2-3; TRBD2 is a possible D gene (5 bases). V lost 5 bases, J lost 6 bases, and 15 bases lay in between. Germline V gives CDR1 MNHEY, CDR2 SMNVEV (reference sequence). This CDR3 comprises 14 residues. DNA of the CDR3: TGTGCCAGCAGTCCCCAGACTATCTGGGATACGCAGTATTTT. It yields the protein CASSPQTIWDTQYF.

V gene TRBV27 combines with J gene TRBJ2-1; TRBD1 is a possible D gene (6 bases). This CDR3 is built from 14 residues. Germline V gives CDR1 MNHEY, CDR2 SMNVEV (reference sequence). Deletions cut 5 bases from V and 2 bases from J, with 10 bases between. In nucleotides, the CDR3 is TGTGCCAGCAGTCCAGGGACACCCTACAATGAGCAGTTCTTC. Translated, it gives CASSPGTPYNEQFF.

CDR3 loop: CASSYDRLNTEAFF. CDR3 sequence (DNA): TGTGCCAGCAGTTACGACAGACTGAACACTGAAGCTTTCTTT. J is TRBJ1-1 and V is TRBV6-5; D is perhaps TRBD1 (5 bases). This CDR3 spans 14 amino acids. Between the trimmed V and J ends, which lost 2 bases and 0 bases, there was a span of 7 bases. Germline CDR1 is MNHEY and CDR2 is SVGAGI.

The chain employs TRBV2 and TRBJ2-3; TRBD2 agrees at 9 bases. This CDR3 has 16 amino acids. The V gene's germline CDR1 is SNHLY and CDR2 FYNNEI. Trimming at V came to 7 bases and at J to 0 bases, leaving 8 bases not matched to a gene. CDR3 loop: CASNDLRGGSTDTQYF. The DNA for the CDR3 is TGTGCCAGCAACGATTTGCGGGGGGGGAGCACAGATACGCAGTATTTT.

The CDR3 DNA sequence: TGTGCCAGTAACGCGGGAGGGCCCGGAGATACGCAGTATTTT. It specifies CASNAGGPGDTQYF. The chain recombines TRBV19 with TRBJ2-3, with 9 bases that match TRBD2. CDR1 LNHDA and CDR2 SQIVND come from the germline V gene (reference sequence). The CDR3 loop spans 14 amino acids. With 7 bases clipped from V and 5 bases from J, the junction kept 7 bases outside the gene matches.

The V and J genes are TRBV9 and TRBJ1-1; D is ambiguous. Per the germline V gene, CDR1 is SGDLS and CDR2 is YYNGEE. CDR3 length: 16 amino acids. Between the trimmed V and J ends, which lost 0 bases and 3 bases, there was a span of 15 bases. This CDR3 is CASSVVSSWAHTEAFF. Written as DNA, the CDR3 is TGTGCCAGCAGCGTAGTTTCGTCCTGGGCCCACACTGAAGCTTTCTTT.

The genes are TRBV4-3 and TRBJ1-2, with D possibly matching TRBD1 (6 bases). V lost 0 bases and J lost 6, with 11 bases in between. CDR3 length: 14 residues. Germline V gives CDR1 LGHNA, CDR2 YSLEER. The CDR3 is CASSQEWGPHGYTF. CDR3 bases: TGCGCCAGCAGCCAAGAATGGGGGCCCCATGGCTACACCTTC.

The J gene is TRBJ1-3, the V gene TRBV6-5; D unclear. CDR1 MNHEY and CDR2 SVGAGI come from the germline V gene. Trimming took off 8 bases at V and 0 bases at J, with 5 bases between the two ends. The CDR3 has 12 residues. The CDR3 protein is CASLGSGNTIYF. DNA of the CDR3: TGTGCCAGCCTCGGCTCTGGAAACACCATATATTTT.

V usage is TRBV7-9 and J usage is TRBJ1-2; the match to TRBD1 covers 8 bases. With V trimmed by 5 bases and J by 6 bases, 5 bases remained unmatched. Germline CDR1 and CDR2: SEHNR and FQNEAQ (reference sequence). CDR3 length: 13 residues. CDR3 coding DNA: TGTGCCAGCAGCCGGACAGGGTTCGATGGCTACACCTTC. Protein: CASSRTGFDGYTF.

The V gene is TRBV5-1, the J gene TRBJ2-1; TRBD1 agrees at 7 bases. Trimming cost V 3 bases and J 4 bases; bases outside gene matches: 4. The germline V gene has CDR1 SGHRS and CDR2 YFSETQ. This CDR3 has 14 amino acids. CDR3 in amino acids: CASSSGGGYNEQFF. The CDR3, as DNA: TGCGCCAGCAGCTCAGGGGGTGGATACAATGAGCAGTTCTTC.

The rearrangement joins TRBV5-1 to TRBJ2-2; D possibly corresponds to TRBD1 (8 bases). Trimming took off 3 bases at V and 5 bases at J, with 14 bases between the two ends. CDR3 length equals 15 residues. CDR1 is SGHRS and CDR2 is YFSETQ in the germline V gene. DNA of the CDR3: TGCGCCAGCAGCTCGACAGGGGAGGGTACCGGGGAGCTGTTTTTT. Translating gives CASSSTGEGTGELFF.

The chain uses TRBV5-1 and TRBJ2-1; TRBD2 is a possible D gene (6 bases). The germline V gene has CDR1 SGHRS and CDR2 YFSETQ. The germline V and J ends were trimmed by 0 bases and 8 bases, with 18 bases remaining between them. This CDR3 contains 16 residues. CDR3 bases: TGCGCCAGCAGCTTGGCCCTGGCGGCGGGACTCGATGAGCAGTTCTTC. Residues: CASSLALAAGLDEQFF.

The chain carries TRBV6-4 and TRBJ2-1; D might be TRBD1 (5 bases). Germline assignment: CDR1 MRHNA and CDR2 SNTAGT. This CDR3 contains 16 residues. The V gene lost 6 bases and the J gene lost 5 bases, with 20 bases spanning the gap. The chain's CDR3 is CASRPQGPSSNNEQFF. In nucleotides, the CDR3 is TGTGCCAGCAGGCCCCAGGGTCCTTCCTCAAACAATGAGCAGTTCTTC.

V and J are TRBV19 and TRBJ1-1; 9 bases agree with TRBD1. Trimming removed 3 bases from V and 1 base from J; junction bases left unmatched: 12. The CDR3 is 18 residues long. Looked up from germline, CDR1 is LNHDA and CDR2 is SQIVND (reference sequence). The CDR3 region has the DNA TGTGCCAGTAGTATCCCTCGAGGACAGGGGTTGTCGAACACTGAAGCTTTCTTT. Protein sequence: CASSIPRGQGLSNTEAFF.

About this clone: A junction end diverges from the germline sequence, so it may reflect a read error. This sequence joins TRBV5-1 and TRBJ2-7, with 12 bases aligning to TRBD2. Germline loops: CDR1 SGHRS, CDR2 YFSETQ. The CDR3 totals 13 residues. The CDR3 is CASSFRTSGIFAF. The CDR3, as DNA: TGCGCCAGCAGCTTTCGGACTAGCGGGATATTTGCCTTC.